These 10 T cell receptor beta chains came from one sample sequenced in a study of T cell repertoires in cytomegalovirus infection. TCRdb independently ran MiXCR on the reads; one entry per CDR3 protein. This table holds roughly 990,000 distinct CDR3 sequences, approximately 33% found once. No antigen is known for these receptors. The sequenced sample was cultured CD8+ T cells from PBMCs, obtained from culture after CMV antigen stimulation. Receptor source: a human donor in good health (CMV status not recorded). Some clones in this sample may be carry-over from other donors' samples.

The chain combines TRBV2 with TRBJ2-3, with D uncertain. Trimming stripped 3 bases from V and 0 bases from J, with 10 bases between. This CDR3 region has 15 residues. Germline loops: CDR1 SNHLY, CDR2 FYNNEI. CDR3 region: CASSEPFTSTDTQYF. The CDR3 DNA reads as TGTGCCAGCAGTGAGCCGTTTACTAGCACAGATACGCAGTATTTT.

Ten or more counts support this clonotype. V and J are TRBV7-2 and TRBJ1-3; no clear D gene. CDR3 size: 12 residues. Germline V lookup: CDR1 SGHTA, CDR2 FQGNSA. V shed 4 bases and J shed 5 bases, with 6 bases lying between them. As DNA, the CDR3 is TGTGCCAGCAGCTCTCCAAGAAACACCATATATTTT. It is translated as CASSSPRNTIYF.

Here the CDR3 DNA reads TGCAGTGCTAGAGTGAGCGCGGGCAATGAGCAGTTCTTC. Protein sequence: CSARVSAGNEQFF. This chain links TRBV20-1 with TRBJ2-1, with a weak D call TRBD2 (5 bases). The germline V gene encodes CDR1 DFQATT and CDR2 SNEGSKA (reference sequence). V lost 1 base and J lost 6, with 10 bases in between. CDR3 size: 13 residues.

This chain uses TRBV27 with TRBJ1-2; D may be TRBD1 (5 bases). Germline assignment: CDR1 MNHEY and CDR2 SMNVEV (reference sequence). The CDR3 totals 17 residues. Trimming stripped 1 base from V and 2 bases from J, with 17 bases between. DNA of the CDR3: TGTGCCAGCAGTTTATTAGTCGGTAGGGGATTCAACTATGGCTACACCTTC. Its translation is CASSLLVGRGFNYGYTF.

This rearrangement joins TRBV29-1 to TRBJ2-1; the match to TRBD1 covers 7 bases. The V gene's germline CDR1 is SQVTM and CDR2 ANQGSEA. The V segment lost 7 bases and the J segment 4 bases; nucleotides outside the gene matches: 7. The CDR3 has 13 residues. The CDR3 here is CSDRDSRYNEQFF. The CDR3 DNA sequence: TGCAGCGACCGGGACAGCAGATACAATGAGCAGTTCTTC.

Comments on this clonotype: A read error may produce the germline difference seen at one junction end. CDR3 in amino acids: CPSSAGGGTEAFF. The CDR3 coding sequence is TGTCCCAGCAGCGCAGGGGGAGGGACTGAAGCTTTCTTT. The rearrangement links TRBV9 to TRBJ1-1, with TRBD1 matching over 7 bases. CDR1 is SGDLS, CDR2 YYNGEE, per germline. CDR3 size: 13 residues.

The V gene is TRBV27, the J gene TRBJ2-5, with D perhaps matching TRBD1 or TRBD2 (5 bases each). CDR3 size: 20 residues. Germline-derived CDR1 and CDR2 are MNHEY and SMNVEV (reference sequence). V lost 6 bases and J lost 1, with 30 bases in between. CDR3 nucleotide sequence: TGTGCCAGCAGACCCCCCCTTACCGAGGGGCCCCTTCACACCCAAGAGACCCAGTACTTC. As protein: CASRPPLTEGPLHTQETQYF.

This clonotype showed up just a few times. The chain uses TRBV28 and TRBJ1-1; 12 nucleotides line up with TRBD1. V was clipped by 6 bases and J by 2 bases; unmatched bases: 10. The CDR3 has 17 residues. Germline CDR1 is MDHEN and CDR2 is SYDVKM. The CDR3 nucleotides are TGTGCCAGCAGCCAAGGGACAGGGGGCGCAGGAAACACTGAAGCTTTCTTT. Residues: CASSQGTGGAGNTEAFF. The whole variable domain, remainder taken from reference TRBV28 and TRBJ1-1, is DVKVTQSSRYLVKRTGEKVFLECVQDMDHENMFWYRQDPGLGLRLIYFSYDVKMKEKGDIPEGYSVSREKKERFSLILESASTNQTSMYLCASSQGTGGAGNTEAFFGQGTRLTVV.

This clonotype was seen only a few times. This chain connects TRBV7-3 to TRBJ2-1; D is unclear. Germline V CDR1 and CDR2: SGHTA, FQGTGA. Trimming took off 2 bases at V and 2 bases at J, with 10 bases between the two ends. The CDR3 covers 15 residues. Here the CDR3 reads CASSLSQTPYNEQFF. The CDR3 nucleotides read TGTGCCAGCAGCTTATCACAGACCCCCTACAATGAGCAGTTCTTC.

V usage is TRBV5-8 and J usage is TRBJ2-7; possibly TRBD2 for D (6 bases). V lost 0 bases and J lost 5, with 18 bases in between. The CDR3 is 16 amino acids. Germline CDR1 and CDR2: SGHTS and YDEGEE. CDR3 sequence: CASSLGRDGNRDEQYF. The CDR3 DNA reads as TGTGCCAGCAGCTTGGGGCGGGACGGAAACCGCGACGAGCAGTACTTC.